This T cell receptor beta chain was identified in a study of regulatory T cells in long-lasting Graves disease. This CDR3 is 12 amino acids long. Trimming pared 4 bases from V and 3 bases from J, leaving 7 bases between. Per the germline V gene, CDR1 is DFQATT and CDR2 is SNEGSKA (reference sequence). This clonotype was picked up many times. Building of the TCR beta libraries involved iRepertoire HTBI primers and Arm-PCR of CDR3 regions. MiXCR was run by TCRdb on the multiplex PCR reads, yielding one entry per CDR3 protein. The sample has 390,000 or so distinct CDR3 sequences, roughly 12% seen once. Time point of the sample: newly diagnosed GD, antithyroid drugs for less than 3 months. PBMCs were the source of the RNA used for TCR sequencing. These data are also associated with another study on T cells in Graves' hyperthyroidism and ophthalmopathy. That report notes: Before onset, ophthalmopathy was predicted by the model a median 6.5 months earlier.

The J gene is TRBJ2-4, the V gene TRBV20-1; D uncertain. The sequencing used peripheral blood mononuclear cells (PBMCs), collected at new diagnosis, from a patient treated with antithyroid drugs. The TCR comes from a woman aged 18-30 years with Graves disease. CDR3 sequence reads: CSANSDKNIQYF. CDR3 bases: TGCAGTGCTAACTCCGACAAAAACATTCAGTACTTC.